This is a list of T cell receptor beta chains from one sample in a study of T cell responses to AZD1222 COVID-19 vaccine. Here immunoSEQ multiplex PCR was the method, and the copy in TCRdb shows in-frame clones only, minus some. The sample gives around 120,000 clones, 70% to 85% of which show up once; over 5% is in the top ten. Here the sequenced sample was peripheral blood, taken on day 0 of AZD1222 vaccination. The receptors were sampled from an adult in good health. CDR3s include the opening cysteine and the closing phenylalanine or tryptophan. D genes are given only for firm matches. Clone size is given for some rows only: seen once, a few or many times, or a class if the clone is expanded.

j_call | d_call | clone_size | v_call | cdr3_nt | cdr3_aa
TRBJ1-5 | TRBD1 | . | TRBV4-2 | TGTGCCAGCAGCCAAGACGACAGGGGTGGGGATCAGCCCCAGCATTTT | CASSQDDRGGDQPQHF
TRBJ2-5 | . | . | TRBV3-1/TRBV3-2 | TGTGCCAGCAGCCAAGGGGGCGGCGGGGAGACCCAGTACTTC | CASSQGGGGETQYF
TRBJ1-4 | . | . | TRBV7-6 | TGTGCCAGCAGCTTAAACCAAGGAAGTGAAAAACTGTTTTTT | CASSLNQGSEKLFF
TRBJ2-3 | TRBD2 | . | TRBV6-2/TRBV6-3 | TGTGCCAGCAGTTACGGCGGGGGATCGCAGTATTTT | CASSYGGGSQYF
TRBJ1-5 | TRBD1 | once | TRBV6-6 | TGTGCCAGCAGGAATCGGGACAGGGCGTGGCAGCCCCAGCATTTT | CASRNRDRAWQPQHF
TRBJ1-2 | TRBD1 | . | TRBV9 | TGTGCCAGCAGCTCACCCTGGGACAGGGTGTACGGCTACACCTTC | CASSSPWDRVYGYTF
TRBJ2-5 | TRBD1 | once | TRBV18 | TGTGCCAGCTTATCGACAGGGCTGGAGACCCAGTACTTC | CASLSTGLETQYF
TRBJ1-4 | . | many | TRBV7-9 | TGTGCCAGCAGCTTAGTCGGCAGGGGTTTTGAAAAACTGTTTTTT | CASSLVGRGFEKLFF
TRBJ1-1 | . | . | TRBV28 | TGTGCCAGCAGTTTAGGGCTAAGGGGTGGGGGTAGGGACACTGAAGCTTTCTTT | CASSLGLRGGGRDTEAFF
TRBJ1-2 | . | few | TRBV7-9 | TGTGCCAGCAGCCCCTCCGGCGCTGAAGGCTATGGCTACACCTTC | CASSPSGAEGYGYTF
TRBJ2-7 | . | . | TRBV7-9 | TGTGCCAGCAGCTTAGATACCTTATACGAGCAGTACTTC | CASSLDTLYEQYF
TRBJ2-4 | . | . | TRBV7-2 | TGTGCCAGCAAGGTTTCCAGAGCCAAAAACATTCAGTACTTC | CASKVSRAKNIQYF
TRBJ1-1 | . | . | TRBV5-4 | TGTGCCAGCAGCTTTGGGGGAATTAACACTGAAGCTTTCTTT | CASSFGGINTEAFF
TRBJ2-1 | TRBD2 | . | TRBV7-3 | TGTGCCACCGGACAAGCGGGGGGATCTTACAATGAGCAGTTCTTC | CATGQAGGSYNEQFF
TRBJ2-1 | . | once | TRBV4-2 | TGTGCCAGCAGCCAAGGTGGGGGGCCGACCAATGAGCAGTTCTTC | CASSQGGGPTNEQFF
TRBJ2-1 | TRBD2 | . | TRBV4-3 | TGCGCCAGCAGCCAAGAGCCTAGCGGGGGGTACAATGAGCAGTTCTTC | CASSQEPSGGYNEQFF
TRBJ2-7 | . | once | TRBV6-5 | TGTGCCACCCAGTTCCTCCAGGGACGCGAGCAGTACTTC | CATQFLQGREQYF
TRBJ1-2 | . | . | TRBV21-1 | TGTGCCAGCAGCAAAGCGTTTGGACAGGCTCTCTATGGCTACACCTTC | CASSKAFGQALYGYTF
TRBJ2-7 | . | . | TRBV28 | TGTGCCAGCAGTGAGGTAGCGGACATGGAGCAGTACTTC | CASSEVADMEQYF
TRBJ2-5 | . | many | TRBV28 | TGTGCCAGCAGTCCCGGCGGGGGACAGTCGGGGACCCAGTACTTC | CASSPGGGQSGTQYF
TRBJ2-1 | . | . | TRBV7-9 | TGTGCCAGCAGCTTATTGCGCGGGCTGAGTCACAATGAGCAGTTCTTC | CASSLLRGLSHNEQFF
TRBJ1-1 | . | . | TRBV5-8 | TGTGCCAGCAGCCGATACATGATTGGCACTGAAGCTTTCTTT | CASSRYMIGTEAFF